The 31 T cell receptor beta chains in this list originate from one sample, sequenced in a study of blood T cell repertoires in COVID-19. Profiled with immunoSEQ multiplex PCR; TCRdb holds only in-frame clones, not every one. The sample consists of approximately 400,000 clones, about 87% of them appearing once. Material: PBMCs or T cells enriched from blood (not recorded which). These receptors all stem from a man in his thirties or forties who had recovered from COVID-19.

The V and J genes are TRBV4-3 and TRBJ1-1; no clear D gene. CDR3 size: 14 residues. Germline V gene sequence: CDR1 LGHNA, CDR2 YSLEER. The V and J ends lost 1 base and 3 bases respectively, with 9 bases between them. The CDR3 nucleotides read TGCGCCAGCAGCCAAGGATACCGGGACACTGAAGCTTTCTTT. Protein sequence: CASSQGYRDTEAFF.

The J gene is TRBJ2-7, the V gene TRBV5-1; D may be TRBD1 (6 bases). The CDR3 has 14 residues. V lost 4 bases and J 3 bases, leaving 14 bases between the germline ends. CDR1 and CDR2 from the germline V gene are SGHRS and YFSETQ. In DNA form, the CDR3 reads TGCGCCAGCAGCCGGACAGCAGAGCTCTACGAGCAGTACTTC. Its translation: CASSRTAELYEQYF. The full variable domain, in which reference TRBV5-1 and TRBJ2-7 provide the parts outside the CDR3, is KAGVTQTPRYLIKTRGQQVTLSCSPISGHRSVSWYQQTPGQGLQFLFEYFSETQRNKGNFPGRFSGRQFSNSRSEMNVSTLELGDSALYLCASSRTAELYEQYFGPGTRLTVT.

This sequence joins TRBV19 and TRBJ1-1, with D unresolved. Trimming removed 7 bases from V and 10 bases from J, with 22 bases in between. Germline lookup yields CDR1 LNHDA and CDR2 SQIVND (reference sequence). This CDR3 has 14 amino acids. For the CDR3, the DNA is TGTGCCAGTAAGGGAGAGGGAGAAGGAGGTAGAGCTTTCTTT. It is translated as CASKGEGEGGRAFF.

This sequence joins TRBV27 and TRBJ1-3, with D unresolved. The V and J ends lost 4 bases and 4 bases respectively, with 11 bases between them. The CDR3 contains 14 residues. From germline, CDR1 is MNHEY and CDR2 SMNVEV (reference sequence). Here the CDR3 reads CASSSVGRGNTIYF. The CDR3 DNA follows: TGTGCCAGCAGTTCGGTAGGGAGAGGAAACACCATATATTTT.

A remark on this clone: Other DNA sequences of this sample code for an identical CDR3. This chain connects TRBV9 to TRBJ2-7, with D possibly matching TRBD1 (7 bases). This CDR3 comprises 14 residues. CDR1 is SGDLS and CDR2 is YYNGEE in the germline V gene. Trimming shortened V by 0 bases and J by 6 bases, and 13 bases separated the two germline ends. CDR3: CASSVVPGGGEQYF. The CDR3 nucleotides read TGTGCCAGCAGCGTAGTGCCAGGGGGAGGCGAGCAGTACTTC.

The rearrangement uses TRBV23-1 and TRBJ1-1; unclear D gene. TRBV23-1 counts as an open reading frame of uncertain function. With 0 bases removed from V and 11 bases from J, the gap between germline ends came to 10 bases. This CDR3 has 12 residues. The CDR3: CASSQSFREAFF. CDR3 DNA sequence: TGCGCCAGCAGTCAATCGTTCCGGGAGGCTTTCTTT.

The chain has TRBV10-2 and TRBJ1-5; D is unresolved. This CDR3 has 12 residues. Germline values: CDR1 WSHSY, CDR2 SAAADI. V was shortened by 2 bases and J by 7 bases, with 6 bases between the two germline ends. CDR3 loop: CASSEGEQPQHF. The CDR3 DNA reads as TGCGCCAGCAGTGAGGGGGAGCAGCCCCAGCATTTT.

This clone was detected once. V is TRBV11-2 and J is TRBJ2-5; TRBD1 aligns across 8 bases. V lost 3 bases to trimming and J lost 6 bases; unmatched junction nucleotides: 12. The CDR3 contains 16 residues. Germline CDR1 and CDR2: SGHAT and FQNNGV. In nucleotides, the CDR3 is TGTGCCAGCAGCTTCCCCATTCAGGGGGCGGACAAGACCCAGTACTTC. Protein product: CASSFPIQGADKTQYF.

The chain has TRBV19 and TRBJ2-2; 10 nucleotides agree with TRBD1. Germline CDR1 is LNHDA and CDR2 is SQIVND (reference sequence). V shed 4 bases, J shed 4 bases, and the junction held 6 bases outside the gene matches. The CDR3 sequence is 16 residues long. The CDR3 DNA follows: TGTGCCAGTAGTAAAGACAGGGGGCCCTCCACCGGGGAGCTGTTTTTT. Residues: CASSKDRGPSTGELFF.

CDR3 coding DNA: TGTGCCAGCAGCTTACGCTCCGGGAGCAATCAGCCCCAGCATTTT. This gives the protein CASSLRSGSNQPQHF. The chain joins TRBV13 to TRBJ1-5; no definite D call. The length of the CDR3 is 15 residues. The germline V gene has CDR1 PRHDT and CDR2 FYEKMQ (reference sequence). The V and J ends lost 2 bases and 1 base respectively, with 9 bases between them.

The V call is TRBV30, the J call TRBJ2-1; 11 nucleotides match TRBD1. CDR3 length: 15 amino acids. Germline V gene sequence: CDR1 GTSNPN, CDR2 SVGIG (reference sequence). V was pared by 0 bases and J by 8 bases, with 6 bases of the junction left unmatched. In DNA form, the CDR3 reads TGTGCCTGGAGTGTAGGGACAGGGGGTTGGGATGAGCAGTTCTTC. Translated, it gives CAWSVGTGGWDEQFF.

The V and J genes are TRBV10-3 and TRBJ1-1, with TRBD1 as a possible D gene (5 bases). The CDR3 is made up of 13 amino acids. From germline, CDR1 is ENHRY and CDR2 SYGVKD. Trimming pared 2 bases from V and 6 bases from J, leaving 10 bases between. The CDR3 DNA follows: TGTGCCATCAGTGAGGCAGGGTCCGCTGAAGCTTTCTTT. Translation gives CAISEAGSAEAFF.

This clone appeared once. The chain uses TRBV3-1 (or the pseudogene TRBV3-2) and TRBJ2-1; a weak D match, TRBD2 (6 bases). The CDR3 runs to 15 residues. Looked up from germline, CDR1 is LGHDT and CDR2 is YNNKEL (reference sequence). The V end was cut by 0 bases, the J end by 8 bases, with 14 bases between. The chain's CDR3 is CASSQDPGVGDEQFF. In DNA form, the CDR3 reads TGTGCCAGCAGCCAAGATCCGGGGGTGGGCGATGAGCAGTTCTTC.

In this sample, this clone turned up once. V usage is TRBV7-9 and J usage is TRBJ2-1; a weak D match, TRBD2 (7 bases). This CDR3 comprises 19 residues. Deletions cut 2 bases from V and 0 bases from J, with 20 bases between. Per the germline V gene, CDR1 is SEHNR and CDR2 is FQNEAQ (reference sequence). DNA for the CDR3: TGTGCCAGCAGCTTAAGGGGGGGATTGGTACCTGACTCCTACAATGAGCAGTTCTTC. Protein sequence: CASSLRGGLVPDSYNEQFF.

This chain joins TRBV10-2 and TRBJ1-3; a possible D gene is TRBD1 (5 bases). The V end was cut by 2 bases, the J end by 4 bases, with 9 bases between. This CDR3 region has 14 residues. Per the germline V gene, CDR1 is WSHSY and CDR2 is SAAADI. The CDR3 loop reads CASSEQGGGNTIYF. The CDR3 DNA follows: TGCGCCAGCAGTGAGCAGGGAGGCGGAAACACCATATATTTT.

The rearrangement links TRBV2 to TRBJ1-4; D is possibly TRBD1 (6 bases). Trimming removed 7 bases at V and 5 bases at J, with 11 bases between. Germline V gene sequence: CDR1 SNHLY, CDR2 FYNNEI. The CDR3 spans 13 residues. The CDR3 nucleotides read TGTGCCAGCAAAGGACAGAGGAATGAAAAACTGTTTTTT. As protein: CASKGQRNEKLFF.

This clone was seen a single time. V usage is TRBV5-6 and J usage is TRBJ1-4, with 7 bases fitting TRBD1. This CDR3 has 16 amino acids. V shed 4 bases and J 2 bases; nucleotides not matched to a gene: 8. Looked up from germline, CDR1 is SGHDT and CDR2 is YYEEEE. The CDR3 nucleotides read TGTGCCAGCAGCCCGGGAGGGGGCGCGACTAATGAAAAACTGTTTTTT. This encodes CASSPGGGATNEKLFF.

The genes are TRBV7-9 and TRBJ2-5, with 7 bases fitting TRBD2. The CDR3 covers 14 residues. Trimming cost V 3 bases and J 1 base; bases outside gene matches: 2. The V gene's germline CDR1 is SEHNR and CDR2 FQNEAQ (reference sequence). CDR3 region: CASSFQRGQETQYF. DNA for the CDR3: TGTGCCAGCAGCTTCCAGCGGGGCCAAGAGACCCAGTACTTC.

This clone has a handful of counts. This CDR3 is CASSDLASGLTQYF. The CDR3 DNA is TGTGCCAGCAGTGACTTGGCTAGCGGACTAACGCAGTATTTT. The chain uses TRBV6-4 and TRBJ2-3; 7 nucleotides line up with TRBD2. The CDR3 is 14 residues long. Germline V gives CDR1 MRHNA, CDR2 SNTAGT. The ends lost 1 base at V and 9 bases at J; junction bases unmatched: 7.

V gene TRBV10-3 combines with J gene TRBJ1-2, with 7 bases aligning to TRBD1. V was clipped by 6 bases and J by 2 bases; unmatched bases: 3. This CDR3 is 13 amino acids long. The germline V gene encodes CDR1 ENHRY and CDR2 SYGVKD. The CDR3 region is CAIRLTGNYGYTF. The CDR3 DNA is TGTGCCATCAGGTTGACAGGGAACTATGGCTACACCTTC.

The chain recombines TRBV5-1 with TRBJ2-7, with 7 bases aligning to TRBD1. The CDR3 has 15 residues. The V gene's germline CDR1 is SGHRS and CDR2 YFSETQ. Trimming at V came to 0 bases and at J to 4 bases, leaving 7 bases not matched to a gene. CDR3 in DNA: TGCGCCAGCAGCTTGGTGGGACAGCGTGATTACGAGCAGTACTTC. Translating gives CASSLVGQRDYEQYF. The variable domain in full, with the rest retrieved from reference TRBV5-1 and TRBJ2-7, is KAGVTQTPRYLIKTRGQQVTLSCSPISGHRSVSWYQQTPGQGLQFLFEYFSETQRNKGNFPGRFSGRQFSNSRSEMNVSTLELGDSALYLCASSLVGQRDYEQYFGPGTRLTVT.

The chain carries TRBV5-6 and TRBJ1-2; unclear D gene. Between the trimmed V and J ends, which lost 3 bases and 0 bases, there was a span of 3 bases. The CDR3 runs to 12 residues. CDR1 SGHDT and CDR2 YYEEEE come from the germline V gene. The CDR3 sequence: CASSSTNYGYTF. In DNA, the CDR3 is TGTGCCAGCAGCTCAACTAACTATGGCTACACCTTC.

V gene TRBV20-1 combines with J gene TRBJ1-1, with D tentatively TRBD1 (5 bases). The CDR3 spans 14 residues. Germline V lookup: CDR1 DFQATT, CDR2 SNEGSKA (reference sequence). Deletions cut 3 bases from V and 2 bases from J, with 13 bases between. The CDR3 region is CSASNWGGNTEAFF. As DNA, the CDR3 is TGCAGTGCTAGTAACTGGGGGGGTAACACTGAAGCTTTCTTT.

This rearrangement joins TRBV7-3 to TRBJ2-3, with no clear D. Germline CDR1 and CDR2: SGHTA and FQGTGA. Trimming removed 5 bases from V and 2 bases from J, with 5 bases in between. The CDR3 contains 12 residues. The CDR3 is CASSHYTDTQYF. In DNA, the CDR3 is TGTGCCAGCAGCCACTACACAGATACGCAGTATTTT. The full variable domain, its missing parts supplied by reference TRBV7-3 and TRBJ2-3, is GAGVSQTPSNKVTEKGKYVELRCDPISGHTALYWYRQSLGQGPEFLIYFQGTGAADDSGLPNDRFFAVRPEGSVSTLKIQRTERGDSAVYLCASSHYTDTQYFGPGTRLTVL.

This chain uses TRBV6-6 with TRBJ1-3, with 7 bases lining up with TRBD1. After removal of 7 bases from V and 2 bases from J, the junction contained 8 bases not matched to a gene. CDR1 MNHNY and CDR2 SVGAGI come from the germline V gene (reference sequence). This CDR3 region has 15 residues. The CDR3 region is CASTVSTGTGNTIYF. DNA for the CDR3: TGTGCCAGCACCGTGTCGACAGGGACTGGAAACACCATATATTTT.

CDR3 amino acids: CASSQDPAGNYGYTF. In DNA, the CDR3 is TGTGCCAGCAGCCAAGATCCCGCAGGGAACTATGGCTACACCTTC. This chain connects TRBV14 to TRBJ1-2, with D perhaps matching TRBD1 (5 bases). V lost 0 bases and J 2 bases, leaving 10 bases between the germline ends. CDR3 length equals 15 residues. CDR1 is SGHDN, CDR2 FVKESK, per germline.

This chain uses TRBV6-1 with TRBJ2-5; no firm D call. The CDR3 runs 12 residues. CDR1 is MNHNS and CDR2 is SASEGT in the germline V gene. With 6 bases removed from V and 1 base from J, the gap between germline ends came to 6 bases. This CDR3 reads CASSYLQETQYF. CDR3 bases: TGTGCCAGCAGCTACCTCCAAGAGACCCAGTACTTC.

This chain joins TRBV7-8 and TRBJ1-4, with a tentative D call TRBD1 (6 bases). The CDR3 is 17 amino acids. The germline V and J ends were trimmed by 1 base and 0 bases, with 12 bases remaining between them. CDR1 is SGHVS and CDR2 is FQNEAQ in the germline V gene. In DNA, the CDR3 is TGTGCCAGCAGCTTAGGATTGAGGGACACAACTAATGAAAAACTGTTTTTT. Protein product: CASSLGLRDTTNEKLFF. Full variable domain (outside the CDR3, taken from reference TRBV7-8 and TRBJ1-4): GAGVSQSPRYKVAKRGQDVALRCDPISGHVSLFWYQQALGQGPEFLTYFQNEAQLDKSGLPSDRFFAERPEGSVSTLKIQRTQQEDSAVYLCASSLGLRDTTNEKLFFGSGTQLSVL.

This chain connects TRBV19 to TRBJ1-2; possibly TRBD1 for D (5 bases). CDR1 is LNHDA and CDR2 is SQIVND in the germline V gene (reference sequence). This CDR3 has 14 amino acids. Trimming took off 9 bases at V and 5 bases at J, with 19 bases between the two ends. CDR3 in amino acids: CASTRTTGVYGYTF. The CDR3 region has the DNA TGTGCCAGCACTCGGACCACGGGGGTTTATGGCTACACCTTC.

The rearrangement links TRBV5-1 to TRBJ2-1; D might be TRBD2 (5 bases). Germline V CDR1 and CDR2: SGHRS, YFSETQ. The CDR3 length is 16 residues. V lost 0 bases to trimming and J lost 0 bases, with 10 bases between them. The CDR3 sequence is CASSLASAGSYNEQFF. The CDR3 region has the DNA TGCGCCAGCAGCTTGGCCTCGGCGGGCTCCTACAATGAGCAGTTCTTC.

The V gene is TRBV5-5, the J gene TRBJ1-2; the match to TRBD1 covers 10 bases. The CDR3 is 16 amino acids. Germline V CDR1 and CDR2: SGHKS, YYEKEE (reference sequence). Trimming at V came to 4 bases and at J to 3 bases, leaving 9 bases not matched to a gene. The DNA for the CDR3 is TGTGCCAGCAGCGGGACAGGGGTTTATTTAGACTATGGCTACACCTTC. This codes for CASSGTGVYLDYGYTF.